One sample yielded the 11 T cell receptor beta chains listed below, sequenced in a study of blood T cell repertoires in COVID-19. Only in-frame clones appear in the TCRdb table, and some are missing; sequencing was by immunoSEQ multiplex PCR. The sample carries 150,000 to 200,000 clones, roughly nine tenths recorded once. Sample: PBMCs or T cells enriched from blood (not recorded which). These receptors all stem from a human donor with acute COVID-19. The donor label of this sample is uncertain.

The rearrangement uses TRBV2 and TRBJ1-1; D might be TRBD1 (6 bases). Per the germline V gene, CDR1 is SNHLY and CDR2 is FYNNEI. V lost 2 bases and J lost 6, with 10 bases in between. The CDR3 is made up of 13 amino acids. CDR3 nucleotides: TGTGCCAGCAGTGAAAGGACAGATCCTGAAGCTTTCTTT. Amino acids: CASSERTDPEAFF.

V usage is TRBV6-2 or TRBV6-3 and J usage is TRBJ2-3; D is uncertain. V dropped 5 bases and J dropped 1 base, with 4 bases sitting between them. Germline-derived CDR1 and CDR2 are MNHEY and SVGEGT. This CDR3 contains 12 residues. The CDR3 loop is CASSLRTDTQYF. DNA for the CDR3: TGTGCCAGCAGTCTTCGCACAGATACGCAGTATTTT.

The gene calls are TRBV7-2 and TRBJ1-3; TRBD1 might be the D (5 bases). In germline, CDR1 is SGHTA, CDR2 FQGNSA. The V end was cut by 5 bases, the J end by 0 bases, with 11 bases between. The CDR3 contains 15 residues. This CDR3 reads CASSAQTVSGNTIYF. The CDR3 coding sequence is TGTGCCAGCAGCGCCCAGACAGTCTCTGGAAACACCATATATTTT.

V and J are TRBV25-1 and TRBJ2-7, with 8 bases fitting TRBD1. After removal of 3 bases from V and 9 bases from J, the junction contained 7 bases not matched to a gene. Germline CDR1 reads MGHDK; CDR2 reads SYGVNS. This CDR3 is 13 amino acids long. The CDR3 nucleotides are TGTGCCAGCAGTGAGGCCAACAGGGGGAGGCAGTACTTC. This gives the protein CASSEANRGRQYF.

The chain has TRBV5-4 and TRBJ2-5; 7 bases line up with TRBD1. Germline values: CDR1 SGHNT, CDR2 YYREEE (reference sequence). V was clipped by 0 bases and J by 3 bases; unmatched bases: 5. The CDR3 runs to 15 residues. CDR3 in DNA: TGTGCCAGCAGCTTGGAAACAGGGGCGGAAGAGACCCAGTACTTC. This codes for CASSLETGAEETQYF.

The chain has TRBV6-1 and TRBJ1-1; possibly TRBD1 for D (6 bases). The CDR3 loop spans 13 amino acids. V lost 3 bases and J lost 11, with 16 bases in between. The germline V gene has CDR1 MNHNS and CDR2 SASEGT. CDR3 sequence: CASSELDDRSAFF. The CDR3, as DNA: TGTGCCAGCAGTGAGCTCGACGACAGGTCCGCTTTCTTT.

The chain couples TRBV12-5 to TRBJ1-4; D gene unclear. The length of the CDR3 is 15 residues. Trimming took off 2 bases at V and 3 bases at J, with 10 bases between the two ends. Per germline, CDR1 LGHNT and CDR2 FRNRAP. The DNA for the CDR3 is TGTGCTAGTGGTTTGACCGCCGCGGCTAATGAAAAACTGTTTTTT. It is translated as CASGLTAAANEKLFF.

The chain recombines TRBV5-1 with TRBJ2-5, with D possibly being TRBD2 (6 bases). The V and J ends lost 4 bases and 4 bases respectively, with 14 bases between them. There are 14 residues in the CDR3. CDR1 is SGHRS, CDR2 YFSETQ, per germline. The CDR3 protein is CASSTGGRGETQYF. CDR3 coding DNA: TGCGCCAGCAGCACCGGAGGGCGGGGAGAGACCCAGTACTTC.

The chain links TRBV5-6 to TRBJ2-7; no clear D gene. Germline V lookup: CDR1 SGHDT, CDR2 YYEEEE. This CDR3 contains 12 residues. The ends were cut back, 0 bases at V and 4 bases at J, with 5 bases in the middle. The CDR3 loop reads CASSLESYEQYF. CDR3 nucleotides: TGTGCCAGCAGCTTGGAGAGTTACGAGCAGTACTTC.

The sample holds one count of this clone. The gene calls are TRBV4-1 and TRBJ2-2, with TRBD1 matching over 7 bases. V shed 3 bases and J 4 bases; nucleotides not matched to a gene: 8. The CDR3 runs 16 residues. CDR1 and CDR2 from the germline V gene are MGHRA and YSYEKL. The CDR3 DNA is TGCGCCAGCAGCCACACAAGACAGGGAATCACCGGGGAGCTGTTTTTT. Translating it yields CASSHTRQGITGELFF.

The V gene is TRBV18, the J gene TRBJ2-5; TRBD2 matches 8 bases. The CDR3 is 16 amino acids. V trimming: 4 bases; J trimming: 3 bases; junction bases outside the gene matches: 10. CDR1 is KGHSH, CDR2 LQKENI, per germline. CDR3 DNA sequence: TGTGCCAGCTCACACGTAGCGGGATGGGCTAAAGAGACCCAGTACTTC. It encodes CASSHVAGWAKETQYF.